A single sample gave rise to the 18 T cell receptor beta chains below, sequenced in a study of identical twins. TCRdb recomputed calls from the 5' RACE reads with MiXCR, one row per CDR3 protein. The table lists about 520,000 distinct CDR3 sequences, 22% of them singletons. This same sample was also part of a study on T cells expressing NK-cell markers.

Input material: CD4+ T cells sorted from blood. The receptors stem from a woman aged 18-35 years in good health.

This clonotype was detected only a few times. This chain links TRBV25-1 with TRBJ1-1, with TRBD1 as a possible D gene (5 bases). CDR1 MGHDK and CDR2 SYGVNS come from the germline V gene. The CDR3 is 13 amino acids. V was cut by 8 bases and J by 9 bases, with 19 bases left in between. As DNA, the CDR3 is TGTGCCAGCTCCAACCTACAGGACACAAAAGCTTTCTTT. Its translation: CASSNLQDTKAFF.

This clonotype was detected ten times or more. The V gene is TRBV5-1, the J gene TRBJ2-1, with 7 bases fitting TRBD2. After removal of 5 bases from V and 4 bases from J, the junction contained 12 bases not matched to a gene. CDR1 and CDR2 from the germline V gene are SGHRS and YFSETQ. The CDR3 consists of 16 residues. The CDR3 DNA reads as TGCGCCAGCAGTCATAACAGCGGGAAATTTTACAATGAGCAGTTCTTC. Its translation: CASSHNSGKFYNEQFF.

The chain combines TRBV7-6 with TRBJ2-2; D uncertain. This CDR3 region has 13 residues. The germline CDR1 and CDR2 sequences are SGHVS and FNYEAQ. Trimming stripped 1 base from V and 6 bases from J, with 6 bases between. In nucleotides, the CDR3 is TGTGCCAGCAGCTTAGGGCAGGCCGGGGAGCTGTTTTTT. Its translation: CASSLGQAGELFF.

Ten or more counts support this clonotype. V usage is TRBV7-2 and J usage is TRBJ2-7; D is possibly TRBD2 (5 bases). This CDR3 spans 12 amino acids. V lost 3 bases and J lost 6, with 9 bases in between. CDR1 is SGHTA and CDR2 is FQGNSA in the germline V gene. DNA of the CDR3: TGTGCCAGCAGCTTCACTAGTGCCGAGCAGTACTTC. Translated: CASSFTSAEQYF.

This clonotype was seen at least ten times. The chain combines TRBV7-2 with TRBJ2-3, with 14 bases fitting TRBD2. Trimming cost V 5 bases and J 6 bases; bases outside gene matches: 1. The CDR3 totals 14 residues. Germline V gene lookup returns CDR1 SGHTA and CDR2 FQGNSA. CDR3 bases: TGTGCCAGCAGCAGGACTAGCGGGGGGGATACGCAGTATTTT. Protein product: CASSRTSGGDTQYF.

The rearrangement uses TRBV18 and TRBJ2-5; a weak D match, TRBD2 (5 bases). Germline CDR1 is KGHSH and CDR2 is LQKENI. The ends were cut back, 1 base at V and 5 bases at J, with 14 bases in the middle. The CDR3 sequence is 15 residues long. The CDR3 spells CASSPRGNPGETQYF. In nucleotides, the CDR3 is TGTGCCAGCTCACCACGTGGCAACCCGGGGGAGACCCAGTACTTC.

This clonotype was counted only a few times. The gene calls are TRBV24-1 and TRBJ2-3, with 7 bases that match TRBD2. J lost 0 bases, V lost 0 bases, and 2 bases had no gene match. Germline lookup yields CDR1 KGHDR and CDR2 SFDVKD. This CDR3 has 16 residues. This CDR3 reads CATSDLRRGSTDTQYF. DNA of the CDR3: TGTGCCACCAGTGATTTGAGGCGGGGGAGCACAGATACGCAGTATTTT.

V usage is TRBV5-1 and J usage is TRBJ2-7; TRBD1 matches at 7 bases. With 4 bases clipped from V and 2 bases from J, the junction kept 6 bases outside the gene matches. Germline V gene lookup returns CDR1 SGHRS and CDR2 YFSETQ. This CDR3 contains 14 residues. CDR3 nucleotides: TGCGCCAGCAGCCAGCCCGGGACAGCCTACGAGCAGTACTTC. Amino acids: CASSQPGTAYEQYF.

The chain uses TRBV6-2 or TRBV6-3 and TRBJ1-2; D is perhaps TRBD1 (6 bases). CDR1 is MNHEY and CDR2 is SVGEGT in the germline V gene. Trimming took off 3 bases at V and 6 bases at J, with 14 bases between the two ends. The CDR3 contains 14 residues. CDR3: CASSYSGQLDGYTF. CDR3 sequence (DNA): TGTGCCAGCAGTTATTCTGGACAGCTCGATGGCTACACCTTC.

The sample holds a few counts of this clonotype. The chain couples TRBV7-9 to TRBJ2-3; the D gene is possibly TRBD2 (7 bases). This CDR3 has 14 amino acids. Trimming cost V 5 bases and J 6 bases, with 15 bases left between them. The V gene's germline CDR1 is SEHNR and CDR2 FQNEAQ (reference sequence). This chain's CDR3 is CASSEGGALDTQYF. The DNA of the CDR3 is TGTGCCAGCAGCGAGGGGGGGGCCTTGGATACGCAGTATTTT.

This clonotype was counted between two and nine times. In nucleotides, the CDR3 is TGCAGCGTTGATTTGAGTTACAATGAGCAGTTCTTC. Translating gives CSVDLSYNEQFF. This chain connects TRBV29-1 to TRBJ2-1; D remains ambiguous. Germline V gene sequence: CDR1 SQVTM, CDR2 ANQGSEA. V lost 3 bases to trimming and J lost 4 bases, with 7 bases between them. This CDR3 region has 12 residues.

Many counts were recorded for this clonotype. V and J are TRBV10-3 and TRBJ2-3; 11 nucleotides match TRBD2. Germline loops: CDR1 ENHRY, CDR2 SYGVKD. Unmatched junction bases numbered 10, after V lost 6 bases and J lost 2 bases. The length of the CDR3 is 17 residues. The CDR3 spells CAIRTSGTSGYTDTQYF. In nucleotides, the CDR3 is TGTGCCATCAGAACCTCCGGGACTAGCGGATACACAGATACGCAGTATTTT.

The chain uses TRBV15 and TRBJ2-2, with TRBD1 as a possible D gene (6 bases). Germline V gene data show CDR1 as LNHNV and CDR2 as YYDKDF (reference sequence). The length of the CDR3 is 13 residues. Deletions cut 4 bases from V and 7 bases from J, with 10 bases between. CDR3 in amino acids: CATSKQGGGELFF. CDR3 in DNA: TGTGCCACCAGCAAACAGGGCGGCGGGGAGCTGTTTTTT.

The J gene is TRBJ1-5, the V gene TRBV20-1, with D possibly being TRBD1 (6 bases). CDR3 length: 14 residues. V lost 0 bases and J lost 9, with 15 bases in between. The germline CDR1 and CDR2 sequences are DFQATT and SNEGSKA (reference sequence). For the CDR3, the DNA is TGCAGTGCTAGAGACCAGACAGGAGGACGGCCCCAGCATTTT. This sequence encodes CSARDQTGGRPQHF.

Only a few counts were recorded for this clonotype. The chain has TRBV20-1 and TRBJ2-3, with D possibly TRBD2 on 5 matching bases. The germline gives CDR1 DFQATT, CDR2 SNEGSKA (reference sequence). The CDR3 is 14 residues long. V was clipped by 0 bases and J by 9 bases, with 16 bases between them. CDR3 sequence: CSARDSSGTKTQYF. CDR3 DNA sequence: TGCAGTGCTAGAGATTCCAGCGGAACCAAAACGCAGTATTTT.

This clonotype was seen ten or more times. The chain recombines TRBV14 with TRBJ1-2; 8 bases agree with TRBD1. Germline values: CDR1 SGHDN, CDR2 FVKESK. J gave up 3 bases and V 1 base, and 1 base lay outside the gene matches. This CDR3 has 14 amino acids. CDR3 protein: CASSQATGDYGYTF. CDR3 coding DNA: TGTGCCAGCAGCCAAGCGACAGGGGACTATGGCTACACCTTC.

For the CDR3, the DNA is TGTGCCAGCAGCTTAGCCTGGACCCTGCTACACGAGCAGTACTTC. It codes for CASSLAWTLLHEQYF. The chain carries TRBV7-2 and TRBJ2-7; D ambiguous. The CDR3 is 15 amino acids. V shed 0 bases and J shed 5 bases, with 14 bases lying between them. Germline V lookup: CDR1 SGHTA, CDR2 FQGNSA.

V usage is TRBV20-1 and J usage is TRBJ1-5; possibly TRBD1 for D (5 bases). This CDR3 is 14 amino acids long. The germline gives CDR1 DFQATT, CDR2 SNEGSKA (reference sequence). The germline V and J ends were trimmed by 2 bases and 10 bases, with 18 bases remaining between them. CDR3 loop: CSARLSGPESPQHF. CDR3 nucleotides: TGCAGTGCTAGATTGTCAGGGCCCGAATCCCCCCAGCATTTT.